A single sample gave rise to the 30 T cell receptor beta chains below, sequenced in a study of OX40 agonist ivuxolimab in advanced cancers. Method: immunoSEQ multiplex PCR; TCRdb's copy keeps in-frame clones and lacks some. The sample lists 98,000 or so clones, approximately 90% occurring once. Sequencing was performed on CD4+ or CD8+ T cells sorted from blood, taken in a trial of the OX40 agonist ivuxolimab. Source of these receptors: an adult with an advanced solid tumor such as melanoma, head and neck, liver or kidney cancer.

CDR3 bases: TGTGCCAGCAGTTACTCTACGGTGGGACTCACAGATACGCAGTATTTT. Protein product: CASSYSTVGLTDTQYF. The rearrangement uses TRBV6-5 and TRBJ2-3; D possibly corresponds to TRBD2 (6 bases). The ends were cut back, 0 bases at V and 2 bases at J, with 12 bases in the middle. The CDR3 length is 16 residues. Germline values: CDR1 MNHEY, CDR2 SVGAGI.

CDR3 sequence: CAWSIVGTEGTQYF. Here the CDR3 DNA reads TGTGCCTGGAGTATTGTGGGAACGGAGGGTACGCAGTATTTT. The chain joins TRBV30 to TRBJ2-3; the D gene is possibly TRBD2 (6 bases). Germline CDR1 is GTSNPN and CDR2 is SVGIG (reference sequence). The V end was cut by 2 bases, the J end by 8 bases, with 17 bases between. This CDR3 is 14 amino acids long.

CDR3 protein: CASSPPGRLYEQYF. As DNA, the CDR3 is TGTGCCAGCAGCCCCCCTGGGCGTCTGTACGAGCAGTACTTC. V and J are TRBV6-9 and TRBJ2-7; D is unresolved. Germline CDR1 MNHGY, CDR2 SVAAGI. V lost 6 bases and J lost 4, with 16 bases in between. The CDR3 runs to 14 residues.

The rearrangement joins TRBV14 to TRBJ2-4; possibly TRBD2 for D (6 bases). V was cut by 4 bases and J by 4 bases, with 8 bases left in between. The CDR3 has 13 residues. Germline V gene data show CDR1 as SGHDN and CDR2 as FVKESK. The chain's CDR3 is CASSLGGKNIQYF. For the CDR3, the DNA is TGTGCCAGCAGCCTGGGAGGTAAAAACATTCAGTACTTC.

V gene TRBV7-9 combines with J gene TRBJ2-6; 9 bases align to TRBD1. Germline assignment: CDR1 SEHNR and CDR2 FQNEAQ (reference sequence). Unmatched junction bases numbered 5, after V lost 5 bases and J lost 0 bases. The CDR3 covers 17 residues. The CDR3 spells CASSRGTGFSGANVLTF. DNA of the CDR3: TGTGCCAGCAGCCGCGGGACAGGGTTCTCTGGGGCCAACGTCCTGACTTTC.

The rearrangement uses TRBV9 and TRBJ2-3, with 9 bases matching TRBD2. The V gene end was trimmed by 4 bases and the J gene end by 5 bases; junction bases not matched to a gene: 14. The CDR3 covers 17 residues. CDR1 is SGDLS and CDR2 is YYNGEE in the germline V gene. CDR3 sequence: CASSPHGGSGSVDTQYF. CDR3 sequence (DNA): TGTGCCAGCAGCCCCCACGGGGGTAGCGGGAGTGTAGATACGCAGTATTTT.

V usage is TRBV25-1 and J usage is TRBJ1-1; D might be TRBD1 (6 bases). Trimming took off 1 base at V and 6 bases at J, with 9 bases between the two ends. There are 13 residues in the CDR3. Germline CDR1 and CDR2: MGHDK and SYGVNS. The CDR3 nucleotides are TGTGCCAGCAGTGAATTGAGGGGGGCTGAAGCTTTCTTT. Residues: CASSELRGAEAFF.

The chain's CDR3 is CASSPGRATQFTDTQYF. The CDR3 DNA reads TGTGCCAGCAGCCCGGGGAGGGCGACCCAGTTCACAGATACGCAGTATTTT. The V gene is TRBV11-1, the J gene TRBJ2-3; TRBD2 agrees at 7 bases. Germline CDR1 reads SGHAT; CDR2 reads FQDESV (reference sequence). The CDR3 runs 17 residues. V shed 5 bases, J shed 2 bases, and the junction held 13 bases outside the gene matches. Drawing the rest from reference TRBV11-1 and TRBJ2-3, the complete variable domain is EAEVAQSPRYKITEKSQAVAFWCDPISGHATLYWYRQILGQGPELLVQFQDESVVDDSQLPKDRFSAERLKGVDSTLKIQPAELGDSAMYLCASSPGRATQFTDTQYFGPGTRLTVL.

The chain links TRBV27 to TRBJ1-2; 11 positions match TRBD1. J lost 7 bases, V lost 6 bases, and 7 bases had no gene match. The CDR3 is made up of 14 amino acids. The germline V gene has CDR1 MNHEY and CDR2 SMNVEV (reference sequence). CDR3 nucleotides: TGTGCCAGCAGCCAGAGGACAGGGGGCTTTGGCTACACCTTC. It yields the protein CASSQRTGGFGYTF.

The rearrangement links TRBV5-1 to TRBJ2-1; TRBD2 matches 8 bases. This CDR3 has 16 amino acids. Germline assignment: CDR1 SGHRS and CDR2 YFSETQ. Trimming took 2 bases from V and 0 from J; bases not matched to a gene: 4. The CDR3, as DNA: TGCGCCAGCAGCTTTCAGGGGACTAGCTCCTACAATGAGCAGTTCTTC. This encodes CASSFQGTSSYNEQFF.

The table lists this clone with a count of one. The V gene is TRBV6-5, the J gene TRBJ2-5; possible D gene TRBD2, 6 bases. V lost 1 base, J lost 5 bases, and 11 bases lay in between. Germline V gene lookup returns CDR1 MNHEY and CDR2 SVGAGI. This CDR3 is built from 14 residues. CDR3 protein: CASSYLGEVETQYF. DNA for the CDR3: TGTGCCAGCAGTTACTTGGGGGAGGTGGAGACCCAGTACTTC.

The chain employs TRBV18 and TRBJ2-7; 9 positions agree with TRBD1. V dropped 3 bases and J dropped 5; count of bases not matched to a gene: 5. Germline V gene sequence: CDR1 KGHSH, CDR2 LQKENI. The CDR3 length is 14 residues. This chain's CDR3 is CASSPGQGSDEQYF. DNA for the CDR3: TGTGCCAGCTCACCGGGACAGGGATCCGACGAGCAGTACTTC.

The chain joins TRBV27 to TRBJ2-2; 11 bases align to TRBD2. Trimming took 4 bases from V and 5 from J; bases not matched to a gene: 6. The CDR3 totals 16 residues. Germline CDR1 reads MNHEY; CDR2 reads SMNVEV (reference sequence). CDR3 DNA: TGTGCCAGCAGTTCCTTAGCGGGAGGGCATACCGGGGAGCTGTTTTTT. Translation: CASSSLAGGHTGELFF.

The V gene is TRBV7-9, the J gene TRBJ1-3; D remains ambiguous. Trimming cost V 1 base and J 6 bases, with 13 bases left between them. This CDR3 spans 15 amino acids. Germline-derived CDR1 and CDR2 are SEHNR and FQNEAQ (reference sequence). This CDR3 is CASSLDTRPPNTIYF. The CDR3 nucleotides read TGTGCCAGCAGCTTAGACACCCGGCCACCAAACACCATATATTTT.

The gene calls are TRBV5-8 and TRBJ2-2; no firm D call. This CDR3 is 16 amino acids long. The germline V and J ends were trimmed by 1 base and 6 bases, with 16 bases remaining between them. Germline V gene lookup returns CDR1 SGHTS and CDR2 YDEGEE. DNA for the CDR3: TGTGCCAGCAGCTTGTACTCGACACGACCACCCGGGGAGCTGTTTTTT. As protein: CASSLYSTRPPGELFF.

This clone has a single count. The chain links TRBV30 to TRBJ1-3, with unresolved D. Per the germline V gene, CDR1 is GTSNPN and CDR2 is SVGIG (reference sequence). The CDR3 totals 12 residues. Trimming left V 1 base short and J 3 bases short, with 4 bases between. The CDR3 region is CAWSARGNTIYF. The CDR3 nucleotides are TGTGCCTGGAGTGCCCGTGGAAACACCATATATTTT.

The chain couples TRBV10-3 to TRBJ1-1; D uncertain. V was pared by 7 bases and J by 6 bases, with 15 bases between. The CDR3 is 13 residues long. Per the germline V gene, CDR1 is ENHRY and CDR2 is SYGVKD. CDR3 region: CAINAALGSEAFF. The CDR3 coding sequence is TGTGCCATCAATGCGGCTCTTGGATCTGAAGCTTTCTTT.

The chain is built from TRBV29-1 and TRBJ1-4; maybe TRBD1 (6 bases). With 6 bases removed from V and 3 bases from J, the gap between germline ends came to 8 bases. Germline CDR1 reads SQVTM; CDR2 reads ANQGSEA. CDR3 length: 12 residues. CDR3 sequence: CSVQGPNEKLFF. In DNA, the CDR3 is TGCAGCGTACAGGGACCTAATGAAAAACTGTTTTTT.

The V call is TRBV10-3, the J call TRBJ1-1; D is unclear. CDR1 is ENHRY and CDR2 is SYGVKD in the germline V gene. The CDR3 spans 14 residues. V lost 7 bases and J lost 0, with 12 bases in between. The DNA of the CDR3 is TGTGCCATCACCCCTGGGAGAGTGAACACTGAAGCTTTCTTT. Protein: CAITPGRVNTEAFF.

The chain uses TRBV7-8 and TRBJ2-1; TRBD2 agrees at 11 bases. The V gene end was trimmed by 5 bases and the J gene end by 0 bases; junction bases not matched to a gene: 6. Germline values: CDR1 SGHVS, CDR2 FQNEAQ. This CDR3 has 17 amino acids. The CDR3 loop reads CASSQRLAGSSYNEQFF. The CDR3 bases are TGTGCCAGCAGCCAACGACTAGCGGGGAGCTCCTACAATGAGCAGTTCTTC.

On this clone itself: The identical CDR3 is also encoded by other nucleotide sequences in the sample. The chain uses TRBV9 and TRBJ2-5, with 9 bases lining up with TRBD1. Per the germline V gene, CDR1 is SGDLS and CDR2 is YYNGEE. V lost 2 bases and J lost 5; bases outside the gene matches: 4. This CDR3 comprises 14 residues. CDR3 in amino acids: CASSVGQGKETQYF. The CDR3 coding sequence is TGTGCCAGCAGCGTCGGACAGGGGAAGGAGACCCAGTACTTC.

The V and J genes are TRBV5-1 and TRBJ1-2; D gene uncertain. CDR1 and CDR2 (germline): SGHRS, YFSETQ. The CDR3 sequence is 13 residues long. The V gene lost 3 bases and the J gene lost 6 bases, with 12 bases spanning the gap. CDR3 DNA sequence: TGCGCCAGCAGCTCCAACCCGGGTAATGGCTACACCTTC. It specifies CASSSNPGNGYTF.

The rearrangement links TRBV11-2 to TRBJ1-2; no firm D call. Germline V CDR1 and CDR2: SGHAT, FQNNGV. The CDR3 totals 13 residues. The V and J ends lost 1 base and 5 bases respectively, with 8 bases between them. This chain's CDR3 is CASSLGDPYGYTF. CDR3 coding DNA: TGTGCCAGCAGCTTAGGTGATCCTTATGGCTACACCTTC.

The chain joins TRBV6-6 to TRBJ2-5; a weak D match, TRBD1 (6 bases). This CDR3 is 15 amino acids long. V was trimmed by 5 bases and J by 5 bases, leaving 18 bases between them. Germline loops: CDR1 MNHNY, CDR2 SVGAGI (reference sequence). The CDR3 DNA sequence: TGTGCCAGCAGTCTCACAGGGTGGGGAGAGGAGACCCAGTACTTC. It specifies CASSLTGWGEETQYF.

DNA for the CDR3: TGTGCCGGGAACCTCGGCGACGTAGTCTACGAGCAGTACTTC. Protein product: CAGNLGDVVYEQYF. This sequence joins TRBV30 and TRBJ2-7; D ambiguous. The CDR3 runs to 14 residues. The V end was cut by 8 bases, the J end by 3 bases, with 20 bases between. Looked up from germline, CDR1 is GTSNPN and CDR2 is SVGIG (reference sequence). The variable domain in full, completed from reference TRBV30 and TRBJ2-7, reads SQTIHQWPATLVQPVGSPLSLECTVEGTSNPNLYWYRQAAGRGLQLLFYSVGIGQISSEVPQNLSASRPQDRQFILSSKKLLLSDSGFYLCAGNLGDVVYEQYFGPGTRLTVT.

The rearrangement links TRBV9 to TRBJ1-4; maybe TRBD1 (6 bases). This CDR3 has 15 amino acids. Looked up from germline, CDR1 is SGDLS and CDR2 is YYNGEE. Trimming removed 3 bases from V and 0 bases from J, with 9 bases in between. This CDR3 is CASSGRGTTNEKLFF. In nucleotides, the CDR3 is TGTGCCAGCAGCGGCAGGGGAACAACTAATGAAAAACTGTTTTTT.

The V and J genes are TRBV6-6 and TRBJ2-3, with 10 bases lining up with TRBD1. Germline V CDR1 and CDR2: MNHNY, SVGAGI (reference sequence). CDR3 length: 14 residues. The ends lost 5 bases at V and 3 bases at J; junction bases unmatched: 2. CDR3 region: CASSDRGRTDTQYF. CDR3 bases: TGTGCCAGCAGTGACAGGGGGCGAACAGATACGCAGTATTTT.

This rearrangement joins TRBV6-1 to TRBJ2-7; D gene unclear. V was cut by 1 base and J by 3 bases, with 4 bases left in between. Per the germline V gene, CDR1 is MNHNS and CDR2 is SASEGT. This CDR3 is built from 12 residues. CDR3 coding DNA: TGTGCCAGCAGTGAAGGGTACTACGAGCAGTACTTC. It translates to CASSEGYYEQYF.

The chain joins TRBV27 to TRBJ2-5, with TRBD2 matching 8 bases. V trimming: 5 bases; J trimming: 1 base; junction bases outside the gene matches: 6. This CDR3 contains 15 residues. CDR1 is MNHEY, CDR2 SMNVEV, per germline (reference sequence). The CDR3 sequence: CASSRHSGTQETQYF. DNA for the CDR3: TGTGCCAGCAGTCGTCATAGCGGGACCCAAGAGACCCAGTACTTC.

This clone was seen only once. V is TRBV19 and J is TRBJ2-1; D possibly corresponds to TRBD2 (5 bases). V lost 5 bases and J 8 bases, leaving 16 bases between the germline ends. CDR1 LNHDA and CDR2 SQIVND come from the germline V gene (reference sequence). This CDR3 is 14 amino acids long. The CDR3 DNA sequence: TGTGCCAGTAGTTTATCAGGAGGTGAGGATGAGCAGTTCTTC. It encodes CASSLSGGEDEQFF.